Presented here are 2 T cell receptor beta chains from one specimen sequenced in a study of cytomegalovirus exposure and HLA in healthy donors. Sequencing was performed with immunoSEQ multiplex PCR; in TCRdb, only in-frame clones are kept and a portion is missing. In the table there are 120,000 or so clones, about nine tenths of which are singletons. The sequencing input was PBMCs. The receptors come from a man younger than 35 in good health and CMV-seronegative.

The rearrangement links TRBV5-4 to TRBJ2-2; 9 nucleotides match TRBD1. Germline loops: CDR1 SGHNT, CDR2 YYREEE (reference sequence). V shed 4 bases and J 5 bases; nucleotides not matched to a gene: 6. The CDR3 sequence is 15 residues long. The CDR3, as DNA: TGTGCCAGCAGCGCCAACAGGGGGCAAACCGGGGAGCTGTTTTTT. Amino acids: CASSANRGQTGELFF.

The V and J genes are TRBV7-8 and TRBJ1-5; D gene unclear. The V end was cut by 2 bases, the J end by 6 bases, with 17 bases between. The V gene's germline CDR1 is SGHVS and CDR2 FQNEAQ. The CDR3 sequence is 16 residues long. CDR3 sequence reads: CASSLYSRRVSQPQHF. CDR3 DNA: TGTGCCAGCAGCTTATATTCTCGCCGGGTCTCTCAGCCCCAGCATTTT.